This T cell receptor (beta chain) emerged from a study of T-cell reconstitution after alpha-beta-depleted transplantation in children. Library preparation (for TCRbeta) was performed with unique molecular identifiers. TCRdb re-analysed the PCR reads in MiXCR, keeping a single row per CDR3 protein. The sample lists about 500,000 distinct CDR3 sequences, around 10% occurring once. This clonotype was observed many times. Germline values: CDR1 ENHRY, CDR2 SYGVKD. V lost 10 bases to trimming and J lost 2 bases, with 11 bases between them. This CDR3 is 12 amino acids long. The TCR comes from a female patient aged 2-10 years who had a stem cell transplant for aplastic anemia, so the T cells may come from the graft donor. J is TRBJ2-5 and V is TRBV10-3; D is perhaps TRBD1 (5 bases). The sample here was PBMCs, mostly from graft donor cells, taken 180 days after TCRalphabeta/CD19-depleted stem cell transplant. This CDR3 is CATLDIQETQYF. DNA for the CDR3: TGTGCCACCCTGGACATACAAGAGACCCAGTACTTC.